This entry lists 19 T cell receptor beta chains sequenced from one sample in a study of neurological immune-mediated disorders. Each CDR3 protein is one row after TCRdb ran MiXCR on the 5' RACE reads. The sample lists approximately 85,000 distinct CDR3 sequences; under 4.5% were seen once. The time point: longitudinal time-point 3. The source material was PBMCs. The receptors here all came from a woman aged 55-70 years with multiple sclerosis.

This clonotype has ten or more counts. This chain joins TRBV20-1 and TRBJ2-2; the match to TRBD2 covers 9 bases. From germline, CDR1 is DFQATT and CDR2 SNEGSKA (reference sequence). The CDR3 runs 18 residues. Trimming removed 0 bases from V and 2 bases from J; junction bases left unmatched: 10. The CDR3: CSARDRGGTSLNTGELFF. The CDR3 DNA is TGCAGTGCTAGAGATAGGGGGGGGACTAGCCTAAACACCGGGGAGCTGTTTTTT.

This clonotype was detected many times. The V gene is TRBV6-6, the J gene TRBJ1-4, with a tentative D call TRBD1 (6 bases). CDR1 and CDR2 (germline): MNHNY, SVGAGI (reference sequence). The CDR3 has 17 residues. The V gene lost 6 bases and the J gene lost 7 bases, with 24 bases spanning the gap. CDR3 loop: CASSGGRQVSNGEKLFF. The CDR3 region has the DNA TGTGCCAGCAGCGGGGGGAGACAGGTCTCCAACGGTGAAAAACTGTTTTTT.

In its sample, this clonotype was seen many times. V gene TRBV15 combines with J gene TRBJ2-1; TRBD2 agrees at 11 bases. The CDR3 length is 21 residues. V lost 1 base and J lost 6; bases outside the gene matches: 20. Germline-derived CDR1 and CDR2 are LNHNV and YYDKDF (reference sequence). The CDR3 is CATSRGTGGSGGVRAGNEQFF. In DNA form, the CDR3 reads TGTGCCACCAGCAGAGGGACCGGTGGTAGCGGGGGGGTCCGAGCGGGCAATGAGCAGTTCTTC.

This clonotype was seen repeatedly, ten times or more. The DNA for the CDR3 is TGCGCCAGCAGCGGGGGACAGCCCCCGTACGAGCAGTACTTC. Translating gives CASSGGQPPYEQYF. The V call is TRBV5-1, the J call TRBJ2-7, with 7 nucleotides matching TRBD1. Germline values: CDR1 SGHRS, CDR2 YFSETQ. Trimming cost V 4 bases and J 4 bases; bases outside gene matches: 8. CDR3 length: 14 residues.

This clonotype was recorded at least ten times. This sequence joins TRBV15 and TRBJ2-7; D is uncertain. Trimming cost V 0 bases and J 3 bases, with 15 bases left between them. CDR1 is LNHNV and CDR2 is YYDKDF in the germline V gene (reference sequence). The CDR3 runs to 16 residues. The CDR3: CATSRDRSQSVYEQYF. CDR3 in DNA: TGTGCCACCAGCAGAGATCGGTCACAGTCGGTCTACGAGCAGTACTTC.

This clonotype has at least ten counts. The rearrangement joins TRBV7-8 to TRBJ2-3, with TRBD1 matching 9 bases. The CDR3 length is 14 residues. The germline V gene has CDR1 SGHVS and CDR2 FQNEAQ. Trimming cost V 7 bases and J 3 bases; bases outside gene matches: 5. The CDR3 bases are TGTGCCAGCATCCACAGGGGGCGAACAGATACGCAGTATTTT. Translating it yields CASIHRGRTDTQYF.

At least ten counts were recorded for this clonotype. The chain carries TRBV4-1 and TRBJ2-7; 9 bases agree with TRBD1. From germline, CDR1 is MGHRA and CDR2 YSYEKL. The V gene end was trimmed by 2 bases and the J gene end by 3 bases; junction bases not matched to a gene: 5. There are 15 residues in the CDR3. The CDR3 reads CASSQTPGQGYEQYF. The CDR3 DNA sequence: TGCGCCAGCAGCCAAACCCCGGGACAGGGCTACGAGCAGTACTTC.

There are many counts of this clonotype. The chain links TRBV10-2 to TRBJ2-3; TRBD1 might be the D (6 bases). Deletions cut 0 bases from V and 2 bases from J, with 15 bases between. Germline-derived CDR1 and CDR2 are WSHSY and SAAADI. The CDR3 spans 17 residues. The CDR3 is CASSESGAGDYTDTQYF. In DNA, the CDR3 is TGCGCCAGCAGTGAGTCTGGCGCAGGGGATTACACAGATACGCAGTATTTT.

This clonotype has at least ten counts. This rearrangement joins TRBV30 to TRBJ2-3; tentatively, D is TRBD2 (6 bases). Trimming took 3 bases from V and 3 from J, leaving 13 bases between them. Germline CDR1 is GTSNPN and CDR2 is SVGIG (reference sequence). The CDR3 is made up of 14 amino acids. This CDR3 is CAWRLDGGTDTQYF. Written as DNA, the CDR3 is TGTGCCTGGAGACTTGATGGGGGGACAGATACGCAGTATTTT.

This clonotype occurred many times. The chain recombines TRBV12-3 or TRBV12-4 with TRBJ1-1, with D perhaps TRBD1 (5 bases). Trimming took 3 bases from V and 2 from J, leaving 10 bases between them. This CDR3 has 14 residues. The CDR3 reads CASSFSGPNTEAFF. DNA of the CDR3: TGTGCCAGCAGTTTTTCAGGGCCCAACACTGAAGCTTTCTTT.

This clonotype was observed at least ten times. In DNA, the CDR3 is TGTGCCAGCAGTCCCGGGACAGGGGGTGTCTACGAGCAGTACTTC. The encoded protein is CASSPGTGGVYEQYF. The chain joins TRBV12-3 or TRBV12-4 to TRBJ2-7; the match to TRBD1 covers 11 bases. This CDR3 comprises 15 residues. The J segment lost 3 bases and the V segment lost 5 bases, leaving 6 bases of the junction unmatched.

This clonotype was observed many times. V and J are TRBV11-2 and TRBJ2-7; D gene uncertain. V shed 0 bases and J shed 3 bases, with 6 bases lying between them. CDR1 is SGHAT, CDR2 FQNNGV, per germline. The CDR3 sequence is 13 residues long. Here the CDR3 DNA reads TGTGCCAGCAGCTTAGACAGAGACTACGAGCAGTACTTC. Translated: CASSLDRDYEQYF.

This clonotype qualifies as medium-sized (0.01 to 0.1%). The V and J genes are TRBV20-1 and TRBJ1-5; 7 bases are a match to TRBD1. There are 14 residues in the CDR3. V gave up 1 base and J gave up 7 bases; unmatched junction bases: 7. Germline V lookup: CDR1 DFQATT, CDR2 SNEGSKA (reference sequence). The CDR3 protein is CSARVNRGGQPQHF. The CDR3 DNA reads as TGCAGTGCTAGAGTGAACAGGGGAGGCCAGCCCCAGCATTTT.

This clonotype appeared many times. The V call is TRBV20-1, the J call TRBJ2-7; TRBD2 agrees at 10 bases. Germline assignment: CDR1 DFQATT and CDR2 SNEGSKA (reference sequence). Trimming took 0 bases from V and 5 from J; bases not matched to a gene: 7. The CDR3 consists of 15 residues. The CDR3 bases are TGCAGTGCTAGAGATGGAGCGGGGGGGCCCCACGAGCAGTACTTC. It is translated as CSARDGAGGPHEQYF.

In this sample, this clonotype turned up many times. The chain carries TRBV28 and TRBJ2-3; D gene uncertain. The V and J ends lost 6 bases and 5 bases respectively, with 15 bases between them. Per germline, CDR1 MDHEN and CDR2 SYDVKM. There are 14 residues in the CDR3. In DNA, the CDR3 is TGTGCCAGCAGCCTAGGATATGGTGGAGATACGCAGTATTTT. Its protein is CASSLGYGGDTQYF.

This clonotype has at least ten counts. The chain recombines TRBV18 with TRBJ1-1; D perhaps matches TRBD1 (5 bases). Looked up from germline, CDR1 is KGHSH and CDR2 is LQKENI. V lost 3 bases, J lost 10 bases, and 15 bases lay in between. CDR3 length: 13 amino acids. CDR3: CASSPVRESGAFF. CDR3 in DNA: TGTGCCAGCTCACCGGTCAGGGAGAGTGGAGCTTTCTTT.

This clonotype showed up many times. V is TRBV5-1 and J is TRBJ1-1; D unresolved. Trimming took off 5 bases at V and 7 bases at J, with 15 bases between the two ends. CDR1 and CDR2 from the germline V gene are SGHRS and YFSETQ. The CDR3 has 13 amino acids. In DNA, the CDR3 is TGCGCCAGCAGGGGAGGCGCGGACCGTGAAGCTTTCTTT. Encoded protein: CASRGGADREAFF.

This clonotype appeared many times. CDR3 protein: CASSRTRSSYEQYF. CDR3 DNA sequence: TGTGCCAGCAGCCGGACAAGAAGCTCCTACGAGCAGTACTTC. This chain joins TRBV27 and TRBJ2-7; D is possibly TRBD1 (5 bases). The V and J ends lost 6 bases and 0 bases respectively, with 12 bases between them. The CDR3 covers 14 residues. The V gene's germline CDR1 is MNHEY and CDR2 SMNVEV (reference sequence).

This clonotype was recorded at least ten times. The V and J genes are TRBV7-2 and TRBJ2-3, with D possibly being TRBD1 (5 bases). The length of the CDR3 is 13 residues. The V gene lost 5 bases and the J gene lost 10 bases, with 16 bases spanning the gap. In germline, CDR1 is SGHTA, CDR2 FQGNSA. In DNA form, the CDR3 reads TGTGCCAGCAGCCCCTCAGGGTGGGGATCGCAGTATTTT. Translating gives CASSPSGWGSQYF. Full variable domain (remainder filled in from reference TRBV7-2 and TRBJ2-3): GAGVSQSPSNKVTEKGKDVELRCDPISGHTALYWYRQSLGQGLEFLIYFQGNSAPDKSGLPSDRFSAERTGGSVSTLTIQRTQQEDSAVYLCASSPSGWGSQYFGPGTRLTVL.